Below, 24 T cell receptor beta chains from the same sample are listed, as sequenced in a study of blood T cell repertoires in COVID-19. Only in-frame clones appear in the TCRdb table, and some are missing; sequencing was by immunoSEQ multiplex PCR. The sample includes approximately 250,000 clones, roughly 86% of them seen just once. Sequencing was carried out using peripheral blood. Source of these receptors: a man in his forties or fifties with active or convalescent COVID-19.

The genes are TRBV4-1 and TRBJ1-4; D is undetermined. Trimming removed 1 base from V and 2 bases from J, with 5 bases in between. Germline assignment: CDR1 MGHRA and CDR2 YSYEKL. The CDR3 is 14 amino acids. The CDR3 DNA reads TGCGCCAGCAGCCAAGCTAATACTAATGAAAAACTGTTTTTT. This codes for CASSQANTNEKLFF.

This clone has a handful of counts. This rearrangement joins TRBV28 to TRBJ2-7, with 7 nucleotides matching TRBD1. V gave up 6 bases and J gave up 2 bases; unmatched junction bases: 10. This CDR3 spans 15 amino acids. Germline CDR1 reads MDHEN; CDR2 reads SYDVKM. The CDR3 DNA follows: TGTGCCAGCAGCATCTATCGGACAGGAGCCTACGAGCAGTACTTC. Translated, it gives CASSIYRTGAYEQYF.

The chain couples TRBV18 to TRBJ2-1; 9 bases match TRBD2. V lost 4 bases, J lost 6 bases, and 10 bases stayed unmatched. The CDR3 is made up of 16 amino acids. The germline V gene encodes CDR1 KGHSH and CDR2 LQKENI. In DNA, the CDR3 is TGTGCCAGCTCACTTCAGGCGGGAGGGCCGGGCAATGAGCAGTTCTTC. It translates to CASSLQAGGPGNEQFF.

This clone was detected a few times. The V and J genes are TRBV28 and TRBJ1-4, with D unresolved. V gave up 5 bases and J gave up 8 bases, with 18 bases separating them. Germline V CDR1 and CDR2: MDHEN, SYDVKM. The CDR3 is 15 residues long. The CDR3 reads CASSTRWREGEKLFF. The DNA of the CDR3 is TGTGCCAGCAGTACCCGATGGAGGGAAGGGGAAAAACTGTTTTTT.

The CDR3 nucleotides read TGTGCCAGCAGCGTAAGCTGGAATTCACCCCTCCACTTT. Encoded protein: CASSVSWNSPLHF. The V and J genes are TRBV9 and TRBJ1-6; D is uncertain. Germline V gene data show CDR1 as SGDLS and CDR2 as YYNGEE. Between the trimmed V and J ends, which lost 1 base and 7 bases, there was a span of 6 bases. The CDR3 loop spans 13 amino acids.

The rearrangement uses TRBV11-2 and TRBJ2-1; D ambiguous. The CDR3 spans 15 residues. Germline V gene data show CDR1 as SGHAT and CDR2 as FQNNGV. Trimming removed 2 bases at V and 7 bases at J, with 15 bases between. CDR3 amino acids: CASSLSAGSLNEQFF. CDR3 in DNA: TGTGCCAGCAGCTTATCGGCAGGTTCGTTGAATGAGCAGTTCTTC.

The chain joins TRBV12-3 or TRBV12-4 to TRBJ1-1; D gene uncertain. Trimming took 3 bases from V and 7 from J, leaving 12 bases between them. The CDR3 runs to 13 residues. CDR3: CASSLNPALEAFF. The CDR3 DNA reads TGTGCCAGCAGTTTGAACCCAGCGCTTGAAGCTTTCTTT.

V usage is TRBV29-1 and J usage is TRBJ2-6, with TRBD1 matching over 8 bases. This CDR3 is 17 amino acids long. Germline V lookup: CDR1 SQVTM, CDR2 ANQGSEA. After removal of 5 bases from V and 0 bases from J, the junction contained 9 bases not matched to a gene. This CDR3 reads CSVLGRQGSSGANVLTF. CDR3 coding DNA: TGCAGCGTTCTAGGCAGACAGGGGAGCTCTGGGGCCAACGTCCTGACTTTC.

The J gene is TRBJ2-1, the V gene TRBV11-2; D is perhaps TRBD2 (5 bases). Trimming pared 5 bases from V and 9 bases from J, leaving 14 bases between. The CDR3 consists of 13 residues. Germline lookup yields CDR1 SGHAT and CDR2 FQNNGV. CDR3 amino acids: CASSPGNGLEQFF. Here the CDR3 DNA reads TGTGCCAGCAGCCCGGGGAATGGTCTTGAGCAGTTCTTC. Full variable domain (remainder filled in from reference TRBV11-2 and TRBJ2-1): EAGVAQSPRYKIIEKRQSVAFWCNPISGHATLYWYQQILGQGPKLLIQFQNNGVVDDSQLPKDRFSAERLKGVDSTLKIQPAKLEDSAVYLCASSPGNGLEQFFGPGTRLTVL.

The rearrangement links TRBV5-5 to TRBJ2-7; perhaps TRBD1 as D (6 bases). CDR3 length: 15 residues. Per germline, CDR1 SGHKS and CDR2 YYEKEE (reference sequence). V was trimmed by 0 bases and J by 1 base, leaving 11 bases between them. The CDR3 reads CASSLEGHISYEQYF. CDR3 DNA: TGTGCCAGCAGCTTGGAGGGACACATATCCTACGAGCAGTACTTC.

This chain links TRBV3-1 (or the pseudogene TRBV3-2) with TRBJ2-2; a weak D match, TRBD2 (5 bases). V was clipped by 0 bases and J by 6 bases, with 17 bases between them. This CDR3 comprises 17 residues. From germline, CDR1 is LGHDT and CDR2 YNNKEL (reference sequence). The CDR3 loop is CASSQDRYSGMAGELFF. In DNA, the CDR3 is TGTGCCAGCAGCCAAGACAGATATTCCGGGATGGCCGGGGAGCTGTTTTTT.

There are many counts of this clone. Written as DNA, the CDR3 is TGTGCCAGCAGTGAAGCGGCTTTCTCCGGGACAGATAGCAATCAGCCCCAGCATTTT. Residues: CASSEAAFSGTDSNQPQHF. V is TRBV2 and J is TRBJ1-5; TRBD1 aligns across 7 bases. V dropped 0 bases and J dropped 0; count of bases not matched to a gene: 11. This CDR3 has 19 amino acids. Germline-derived CDR1 and CDR2 are SNHLY and FYNNEI.

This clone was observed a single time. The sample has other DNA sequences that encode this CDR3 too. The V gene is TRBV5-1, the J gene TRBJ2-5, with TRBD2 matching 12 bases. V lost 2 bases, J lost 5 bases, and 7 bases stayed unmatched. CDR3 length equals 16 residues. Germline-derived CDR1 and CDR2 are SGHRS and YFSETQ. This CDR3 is CASSLGLAGGHETQYF. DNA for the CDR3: TGCGCCAGCAGCTTAGGGCTAGCGGGGGGGCACGAGACCCAGTACTTC.

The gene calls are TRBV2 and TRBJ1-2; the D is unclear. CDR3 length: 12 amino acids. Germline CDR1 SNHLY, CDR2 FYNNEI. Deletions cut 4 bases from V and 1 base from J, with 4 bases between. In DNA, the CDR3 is TGTGCCAGCAGTGGAGATAACTATGGCTACACCTTC. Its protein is CASSGDNYGYTF.

CDR3: CASSLQVSAGNTIYF. The CDR3, as DNA: TGTGCCAGCAGCTTACAGGTGTCAGCTGGAAACACCATATATTTT. The V gene is TRBV5-5, the J gene TRBJ1-3; D is perhaps TRBD1 (5 bases). The CDR3 contains 15 residues. With 2 bases removed from V and 2 bases from J, the gap between germline ends came to 11 bases. Germline CDR1 SGHKS, CDR2 YYEKEE (reference sequence).

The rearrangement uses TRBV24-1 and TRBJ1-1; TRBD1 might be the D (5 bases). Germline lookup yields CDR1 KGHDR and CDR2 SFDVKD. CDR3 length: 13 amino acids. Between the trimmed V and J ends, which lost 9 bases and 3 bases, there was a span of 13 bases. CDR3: CATSGGEDTEAFF. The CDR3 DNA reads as TGTGCCACCTCTGGGGGGGAGGACACTGAAGCTTTCTTT.

CDR3 sequence: CASSTGVSGANVLTF. CDR3 sequence (DNA): TGTGCCAGCAGCACAGGTGTCTCTGGGGCCAACGTCCTGACTTTC. J is TRBJ2-6 and V is TRBV5-6, with a tentative D call TRBD1 (5 bases). The CDR3 covers 15 residues. Germline V lookup: CDR1 SGHDT, CDR2 YYEEEE. V was pared by 4 bases and J by 0 bases, with 8 bases between. Together with reference TRBV5-6 and TRBJ2-6, the CDR3 gives the full variable domain: DAGVTQSPTHLIKTRGQQVTLRCSPKSGHDTVSWYQQALGQGPQFIFQYYEEEERQRGNFPDRFSGHQFPNYSSELNVNALLLGDSALYLCASSTGVSGANVLTFGAGSRLTVL.

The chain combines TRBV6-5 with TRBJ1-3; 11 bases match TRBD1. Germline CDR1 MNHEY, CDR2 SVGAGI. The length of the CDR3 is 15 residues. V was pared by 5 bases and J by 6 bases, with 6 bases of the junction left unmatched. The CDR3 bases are TGTGCCAGCAGTAGGACAGGGGGCTTGCCAAACACCATATATTTT. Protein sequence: CASSRTGGLPNTIYF.

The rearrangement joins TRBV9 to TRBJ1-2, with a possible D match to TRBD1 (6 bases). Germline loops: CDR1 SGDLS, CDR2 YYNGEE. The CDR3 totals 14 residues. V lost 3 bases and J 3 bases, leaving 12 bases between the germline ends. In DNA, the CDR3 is TGTGCCAGCAGCGGAGGGGGTCCTCACTATGGCTACACCTTC. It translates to CASSGGGPHYGYTF. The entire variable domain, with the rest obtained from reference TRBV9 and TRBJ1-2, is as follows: DSGVTQTPKHLITATGQRVTLRCSPRSGDLSVYWYQQSLDQGLQFLIQYYNGEERAKGNILERFSAQQFPDLHSELNLSSLELGDSALYFCASSGGGPHYGYTFGSGTRLTVV.

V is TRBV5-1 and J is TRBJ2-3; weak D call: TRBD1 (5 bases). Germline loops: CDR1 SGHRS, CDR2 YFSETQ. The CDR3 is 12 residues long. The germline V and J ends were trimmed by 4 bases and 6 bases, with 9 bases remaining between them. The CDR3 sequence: CASSNAGDTQYF. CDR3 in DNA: TGCGCCAGCAGCAATGCAGGGGATACGCAGTATTTT.

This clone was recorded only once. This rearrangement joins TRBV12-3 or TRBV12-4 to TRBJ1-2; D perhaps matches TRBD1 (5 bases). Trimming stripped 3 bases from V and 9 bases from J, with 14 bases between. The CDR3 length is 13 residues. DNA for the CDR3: TGTGCCAGCAGTTTGGGGGGACCTTCGAGCTACACCTTC. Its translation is CASSLGGPSSYTF.

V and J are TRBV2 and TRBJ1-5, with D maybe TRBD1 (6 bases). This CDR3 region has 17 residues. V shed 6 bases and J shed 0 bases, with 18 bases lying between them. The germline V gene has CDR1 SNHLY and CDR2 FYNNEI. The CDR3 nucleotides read TGTGCCAGCAGACCCAATACAAGGGGGTTTAGCAATCAGCCCCAGCATTTT. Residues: CASRPNTRGFSNQPQHF.

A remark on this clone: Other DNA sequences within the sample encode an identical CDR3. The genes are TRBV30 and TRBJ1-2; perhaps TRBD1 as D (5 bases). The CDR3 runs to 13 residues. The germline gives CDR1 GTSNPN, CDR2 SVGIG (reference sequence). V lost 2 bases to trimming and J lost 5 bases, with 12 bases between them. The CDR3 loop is CAWSSPGTYGYTF. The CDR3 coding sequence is TGTGCCTGGAGTAGCCCAGGGACTTATGGCTACACCTTC.

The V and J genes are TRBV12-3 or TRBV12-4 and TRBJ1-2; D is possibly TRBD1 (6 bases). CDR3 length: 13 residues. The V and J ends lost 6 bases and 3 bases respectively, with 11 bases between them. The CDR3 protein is CASSSGHYYGYTF. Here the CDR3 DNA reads TGTGCCAGCAGCTCGGGACACTACTATGGCTACACCTTC.